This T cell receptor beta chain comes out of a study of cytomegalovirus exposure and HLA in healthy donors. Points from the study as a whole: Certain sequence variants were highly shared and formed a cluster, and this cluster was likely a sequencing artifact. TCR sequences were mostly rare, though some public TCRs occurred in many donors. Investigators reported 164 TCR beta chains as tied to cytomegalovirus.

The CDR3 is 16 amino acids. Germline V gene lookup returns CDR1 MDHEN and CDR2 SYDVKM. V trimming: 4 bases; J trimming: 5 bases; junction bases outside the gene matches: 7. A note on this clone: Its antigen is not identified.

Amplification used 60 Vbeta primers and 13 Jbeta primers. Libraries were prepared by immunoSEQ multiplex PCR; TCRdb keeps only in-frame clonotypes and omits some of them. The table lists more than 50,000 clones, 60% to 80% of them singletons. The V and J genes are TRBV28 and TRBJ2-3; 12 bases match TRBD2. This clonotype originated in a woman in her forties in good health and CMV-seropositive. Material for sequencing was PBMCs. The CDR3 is CASSSLAGGTLDTQYF. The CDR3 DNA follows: TGTGCCAGCAGTTCCCTAGCGGGGGGGACTCTAGATACGCAGTATTTT. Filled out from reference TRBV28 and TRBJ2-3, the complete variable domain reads DVKVTQSSRYLVKRTGEKVFLECVQDMDHENMFWYRQDPGLGLRLIYFSYDVKMKEKGDIPEGYSVSREKKERFSLILESASTNQTSMYLCASSSLAGGTLDTQYFGPGTRLTVL.